These 29 T cell receptor beta chains originate from one sample sequenced in a study of neurological immune-mediated disorders. TCRdb re-analysed the 5' RACE reads in MiXCR, keeping a single row per CDR3 protein. The table shows approximately 40,000 distinct CDR3 sequences, with roughly a fifth occurring only once. Noted time point: technical triplicate 3. The sequencing input was PBMCs. The receptor source for this set is a man in his sixties with HTLV-1-associated myelopathy (HAM/TSP).

The rearrangement uses TRBV6-2 or TRBV6-3 and TRBJ2-5, with 11 bases fitting TRBD1. Germline V gene data show CDR1 as MNHEY and CDR2 as SVGEGT. CDR3 size: 16 residues. Unmatched junction bases numbered 13, after V lost 8 bases and J lost 5 bases. The CDR3: CASAKGQGAFMETQYF. The CDR3, as DNA: TGTGCCAGCGCCAAAGGACAGGGGGCTTTTATGGAGACCCAGTACTTC.

This clonotype was seen many times. The chain combines TRBV12-3 or TRBV12-4 with TRBJ2-3, with 9 bases fitting TRBD1. The V and J ends lost 4 bases and 0 bases, in that order; junction bases with no gene match: 8. The CDR3 spans 17 residues. The CDR3 reads CASSSGTGSLSTDTQYF. DNA for the CDR3: TGTGCCAGCAGTTCGGGGACAGGGTCATTAAGCACAGATACGCAGTATTTT.

This clonotype was counted ten times or more. The genes are TRBV7-9 and TRBJ2-7, with D perhaps TRBD2 (7 bases). Germline V gives CDR1 SEHNR, CDR2 FQNEAQ (reference sequence). The CDR3 sequence is 16 residues long. Deletions cut 5 bases from V and 0 bases from J, with 17 bases between. CDR3 DNA: TGTGCCAGCAGCCCAAAAGGGGGAGGGAGCTCCTACGAGCAGTACTTC. As protein: CASSPKGGGSSYEQYF.

The rearrangement uses TRBV5-4 and TRBJ1-1; D call uncertain. Germline CDR1 and CDR2: SGHNT and YYREEE (reference sequence). V shed 4 bases and J shed 4 bases, with 8 bases lying between them. The CDR3 contains 12 residues. The CDR3 spells CASSTQTTEAFF. In DNA form, the CDR3 reads TGTGCCAGCAGCACCCAAACCACTGAAGCTTTCTTT.

The genes are TRBV20-1 and TRBJ1-5; unclear D gene. The V end was cut by 3 bases, the J end by 0 bases, with 3 bases between. Germline CDR1 and CDR2: DFQATT and SNEGSKA (reference sequence). The CDR3 has 12 amino acids. CDR3 amino acids: CSASLSNQPQHF. The CDR3, as DNA: TGCAGTGCTAGCCTTAGCAATCAGCCCCAGCATTTT.

This clonotype came up many times. The rearrangement joins TRBV5-1 to TRBJ2-7, with a possible D match to TRBD1 (7 bases). Germline CDR1 is SGHRS and CDR2 is YFSETQ. CDR3 size: 15 residues. With 4 bases removed from V and 1 base from J, the gap between germline ends came to 15 bases. The CDR3 protein is CASSGGTEYSYEQYF. DNA for the CDR3: TGCGCCAGCAGCGGCGGGACAGAGTATTCCTACGAGCAGTACTTC.

This clonotype was seen many times. This rearrangement joins TRBV28 to TRBJ2-4; D perhaps matches TRBD2 (7 bases). Trimming took 8 bases from V and 0 from J, leaving 14 bases between them. Germline V gene lookup returns CDR1 MDHEN and CDR2 SYDVKM. The CDR3 length is 15 residues. CDR3 in amino acids: CASGGGGAAKNIQYF. CDR3 sequence (DNA): TGTGCCAGCGGAGGGGGGGGGGCAGCCAAAAACATTCAGTACTTC.

This clonotype was seen many times. The rearrangement joins TRBV20-1 to TRBJ2-1; 9 bases line up with TRBD2. Germline trimming cut 7 bases from V and 4 bases from J; bases unmatched to any gene: 8. This CDR3 has 14 amino acids. CDR1 and CDR2 from the germline V gene are DFQATT and SNEGSKA (reference sequence). The CDR3 region has the DNA TGCAGTGGAAAAGCGGGAGGTTCGTACAATGAGCAGTTCTTC. It encodes CSGKAGGSYNEQFF.

This clonotype was seen repeatedly, ten times or more. The chain joins TRBV4-2 to TRBJ2-1, with D possibly TRBD2 on 6 matching bases. The CDR3 covers 16 residues. Germline V gives CDR1 LGHNA, CDR2 YNFKEQ. V was clipped by 0 bases and J by 9 bases, with 18 bases between them. Here the CDR3 DNA reads TGTGCCAGCAGCCAAGAAAGCGGGCCGGCTGGAATTGAGCAGTTCTTC. Protein: CASSQESGPAGIEQFF.

This chain connects TRBV18 to TRBJ2-5, with 7 bases identical to TRBD2. This CDR3 spans 15 amino acids. Trimming removed 2 bases from V and 1 base from J; junction bases left unmatched: 4. Germline values: CDR1 KGHSH, CDR2 LQKENI. The CDR3 reads CASSPRSGVQETQYF. DNA for the CDR3: TGTGCCAGCTCACCAAGAAGCGGGGTCCAAGAGACCCAGTACTTC.

Written as DNA, the CDR3 is TGTGCCAGCAGTCCACACCCTCCGACTGGTGAGCAGTTCTTC. Its protein is CASSPHPPTGEQFF. V gene TRBV28 combines with J gene TRBJ2-1; D ambiguous. V dropped 5 bases and J dropped 9 bases, with 17 bases sitting between them. The CDR3 runs 14 residues. CDR1 is MDHEN, CDR2 SYDVKM, per germline.

The sample holds many counts of this clonotype. The chain carries TRBV10-3 and TRBJ2-3; a weak D match, TRBD1 (6 bases). CDR3 length equals 15 residues. The germline CDR1 and CDR2 sequences are ENHRY and SYGVKD. The V end lost 2 bases, the J end lost 2 bases, and 11 bases lay between the germline ends. DNA of the CDR3: TGTGCCATCAGTGAGGGACAGCCAAACACAGATACGCAGTATTTT. Protein sequence: CAISEGQPNTDTQYF.

This clonotype appeared many times. J is TRBJ1-2 and V is TRBV7-8; perhaps TRBD1 as D (6 bases). The length of the CDR3 is 13 residues. Trimming cost V 1 base and J 5 bases, with 8 bases left between them. The V gene's germline CDR1 is SGHVS and CDR2 FQNEAQ. The chain's CDR3 is CASSLGTVYGYTF. The CDR3 region has the DNA TGTGCCAGCAGCTTAGGGACAGTTTATGGCTACACCTTC.

This clonotype was seen at least ten times. The chain combines TRBV5-1 with TRBJ2-5, with D tentatively TRBD1 (5 bases). CDR1 SGHRS and CDR2 YFSETQ come from the germline V gene. The CDR3 spans 16 residues. V was pared by 0 bases and J by 4 bases, with 16 bases between. CDR3 in DNA: TGCGCCAGCAGCTTGGCGAACAGGCGTAACGGAGAGACCCAGTACTTC. Its translation: CASSLANRRNGETQYF.

This clonotype was observed many times. The chain uses TRBV7-2 and TRBJ2-3, with D perhaps matching TRBD2 (5 bases). V lost 5 bases to trimming and J lost 2 bases, with 11 bases between them. Germline values: CDR1 SGHTA, CDR2 FQGNSA. CDR3 length equals 14 residues. The CDR3 coding sequence is TGTGCCAGCAGCCTTTGGAGGTCCACAGATACGCAGTATTTT. It encodes CASSLWRSTDTQYF.

CDR3 region: CASSEAVGGSGLWGETQYF. CDR3 sequence (DNA): TGTGCCAGCAGTGAAGCGGTTGGCGGGAGCGGGCTATGGGGAGAGACCCAGTACTTC. This rearrangement joins TRBV6-1 to TRBJ2-5, with 7 bases lining up with TRBD2. The ends lost 0 bases at V and 4 bases at J; junction bases unmatched: 17. The CDR3 covers 19 residues. Per germline, CDR1 MNHNS and CDR2 SASEGT.

This clonotype is medium-sized in the sample. The chain joins TRBV11-3 to TRBJ1-5, with no clear D. The length of the CDR3 is 13 residues. Trimming cost V 3 bases and J 1 base, with 4 bases left between them. Germline V gene sequence: CDR1 SGHNT, CDR2 YENEEA. CDR3 in DNA: TGTGCCAGCAGCTTGGAGAGCAATCAGCCCCAGCATTTT. Translating gives CASSLESNQPQHF.

This clonotype was detected once. The chain recombines TRBV7-2 with TRBJ2-7; D call uncertain. The CDR3 runs 14 residues. Trimming removed 4 bases at V and 7 bases at J, with 17 bases between. Germline CDR1 and CDR2: SGHTA and FQGNSA. CDR3 in DNA: TGTGCCAGCAGCTATAGATCCGCTACGAGGGAGCAGTACTTC. Encoded protein: CASSYRSATREQYF.

With regard to this clonotype: The conserved closing phenylalanine or tryptophan is absent in this CDR3, likely reflecting a read error. The chain joins TRBV27 to TRBJ1-2; 7 bases align to TRBD1. Germline V gene lookup returns CDR1 MNHEY and CDR2 SMNVEV (reference sequence). This CDR3 contains 13 residues. CDR3 sequence (DNA): TGTTCCAGCAGTGGGACAGCTAACTATGGCTACACCTCC. As protein: CSSSGTANYGYTS.

The table lists this clonotype with many counts. The chain uses TRBV5-1 and TRBJ2-7; no clear D gene. V was clipped by 2 bases and J by 6 bases, with 9 bases between them. This CDR3 is 12 amino acids long. CDR1 is SGHRS and CDR2 is YFSETQ in the germline V gene. The CDR3 sequence is CASSFPSSEQYF. CDR3 DNA: TGCGCCAGCAGCTTCCCGAGCTCCGAGCAGTACTTC.

This clonotype was counted many times. The chain is built from TRBV10-3 and TRBJ1-5, with unresolved D. The CDR3 sequence is 13 residues long. The germline CDR1 and CDR2 sequences are ENHRY and SYGVKD. V shed 10 bases and J shed 6 bases, with 16 bases lying between them. CDR3 coding DNA: TGTGCCACGTCCGGGGAGTGGAGTCAGCCCCAGCATTTT. It yields the protein CATSGEWSQPQHF.

About this clonotype: A read error may produce the germline difference seen at one junction end. The chain carries TRBV11-2 and TRBJ1-6; D is possibly TRBD1 (5 bases). CDR3 length: 13 amino acids. Germline CDR1 is SGHAT and CDR2 is FQNNGV. CDR3 bases: TGTGCCAGCAGCCCGGGACGAACTTCACGCCTCCACTTT. Amino acid sequence: CASSPGRTSRLHF.

This clonotype was seen repeatedly, ten times or more. CDR3 sequence (DNA): TGTGCCAGCAGCCTCGTGGGGGGGCAAGCCGGGGAGCTGTTTTTT. It codes for CASSLVGGQAGELFF. The chain links TRBV12-3 or TRBV12-4 to TRBJ2-2, with a weak D call TRBD2 (7 bases). This CDR3 is 15 amino acids long. The V and J ends lost 6 bases and 6 bases respectively, with 17 bases between them.

This clonotype was seen once. The chain links TRBV5-5 to TRBJ2-7; D may be TRBD1 (5 bases). The V gene's germline CDR1 is SGHKS and CDR2 YYEKEE (reference sequence). The CDR3 totals 13 residues. Trimming removed 3 bases from V and 5 bases from J, with 12 bases in between. In DNA, the CDR3 is TGTGCCAGCAGCTGGGGCCAGGGTGACGAGCAGTACTTC. Protein sequence: CASSWGQGDEQYF.

This clonotype showed up many times. The CDR3 region has the DNA TGTGCCAGCAGCTTAAGTCAGCGGGGGTACAATGAGCAGTTCTTC. This gives the protein CASSLSQRGYNEQFF. The chain links TRBV7-3 to TRBJ2-1; 8 bases align to TRBD2. CDR1 SGHTA and CDR2 FQGTGA come from the germline V gene. The CDR3 spans 15 residues. Germline trimming cut 1 base from V and 4 bases from J; bases unmatched to any gene: 3.

Turning to this clonotype: At one end, the junction sequence differs from germline, possibly due to a read error. The chain recombines TRBV9 with TRBJ1-3; D is unresolved. CDR1 is SGDLS, CDR2 YYNGEE, per germline. The CDR3 length is 15 residues. CDR3 in DNA: TGTGCCAGCAGCGTAGAGGTATACTCAGGAAACAACATATATTTT. As protein: CASSVEVYSGNNIYF.

This clonotype was counted at least ten times. The chain has TRBV7-9 and TRBJ2-3; D unclear. V lost 4 bases and J 1 base, leaving 6 bases between the germline ends. The germline gives CDR1 SEHNR, CDR2 FQNEAQ (reference sequence). The CDR3 spans 13 residues. This CDR3 reads CASSSAGTDTQYF. The CDR3, as DNA: TGTGCCAGCAGCTCCGCGGGCACAGATACGCAGTATTTT.

The chain has TRBV9 and TRBJ2-3; D may be TRBD2 (6 bases). Germline CDR1 is SGDLS and CDR2 is YYNGEE. CDR3 length: 16 amino acids. With 1 base removed from V and 0 bases from J, the gap between germline ends came to 12 bases. The CDR3 protein is CASSVLSGQSTDTQYF. The CDR3 DNA sequence: TGTGCCAGCAGCGTACTCAGCGGGCAAAGCACAGATACGCAGTATTTT.

The sample holds many counts of this clonotype. CDR3 sequence (DNA): TGTGCCAGCGGCACCGACGGACACTACGAGCAGTACTTC. This translates into CASGTDGHYEQYF. The genes are TRBV7-9 and TRBJ2-7; possibly TRBD1 for D (5 bases). The CDR3 consists of 13 residues. V was clipped by 8 bases and J by 3 bases, with 14 bases between them. Germline assignment: CDR1 SEHNR and CDR2 FQNEAQ (reference sequence).